The next 12 T cell receptor beta chains were all read from a single sample in a study of T cell repertoires in ileal Crohn's disease. Method: immunoSEQ multiplex PCR; TCRdb's copy keeps in-frame clones and lacks some. This table holds 3,000 to 4,000 clones, around 76% found once. The material sequenced was ileal tissue. These receptors all come from an adult with Crohn's disease.

This chain connects TRBV5-4 to TRBJ1-1; tentatively, D is TRBD1 (5 bases). CDR1 is SGHNT, CDR2 YYREEE, per germline (reference sequence). Between the trimmed V and J ends, which lost 0 bases and 4 bases, there was a span of 10 bases. The CDR3 length is 14 residues. The CDR3 region is CASSLGPGVTEAFF. DNA of the CDR3: TGTGCCAGCAGCTTGGGACCGGGGGTCACTGAAGCTTTCTTT.

The CDR3 nucleotides are TGTGCCAGCAGTCCCCGGGACAAACGGACTGAAGCTTTCTTT. This gives the protein CASSPRDKRTEAFF. The chain joins TRBV27 to TRBJ1-1, with a possible D match to TRBD1 (6 bases). V was clipped by 5 bases and J by 5 bases, with 15 bases between them. CDR1 is MNHEY, CDR2 SMNVEV, per germline (reference sequence). The CDR3 is 14 residues long.

The rearrangement uses TRBV27 and TRBJ2-7; 9 bases are shared with TRBD2. The CDR3 is made up of 16 amino acids. Germline CDR1 and CDR2: MNHEY and SMNVEV (reference sequence). V lost 6 bases and J lost 5; bases outside the gene matches: 14. The CDR3 spells CASSPSLAGAVHEQYF. Here the CDR3 DNA reads TGTGCCAGCAGCCCTTCCTTAGCGGGAGCTGTCCACGAGCAGTACTTC.

A few counts support this clone. The rearrangement joins TRBV5-6 to TRBJ1-5, with 9 bases identical to TRBD1. This CDR3 comprises 14 residues. V was pared by 4 bases and J by 2 bases, with 1 base of the junction left unmatched. Germline CDR1 and CDR2: SGHDT and YYEEEE. CDR3 region: CASSRTGGNQPQHF. The CDR3 DNA is TGTGCCAGCAGCCGGACAGGGGGCAATCAGCCCCAGCATTTT. The full variable domain, in which reference TRBV5-6 and TRBJ1-5 provide the parts outside the CDR3, is DAGVTQSPTHLIKTRGQQVTLRCSPKSGHDTVSWYQQALGQGPQFIFQYYEEEERQRGNFPDRFSGHQFPNYSSELNVNALLLGDSALYLCASSRTGGNQPQHFGDGTRLSIL.

This clone was picked up a small number of times. J is TRBJ2-7 and V is TRBV28; possible D gene TRBD1, 6 bases. This CDR3 spans 14 amino acids. Germline CDR1 and CDR2: MDHEN and SYDVKM. Trimming cost V 2 bases and J 3 bases, with 11 bases left between them. The CDR3, as DNA: TGTGCCAGCAGTTTAGGGACACGAAACTACGAGCAGTACTTC. Protein product: CASSLGTRNYEQYF. Combining the CDR3 with reference TRBV28 and TRBJ2-7 gives the whole variable domain DVKVTQSSRYLVKRTGEKVFLECVQDMDHENMFWYRQDPGLGLRLIYFSYDVKMKEKGDIPEGYSVSREKKERFSLILESASTNQTSMYLCASSLGTRNYEQYFGPGTRLTVT.

This clone was observed a handful of times. The chain links TRBV29-1 to TRBJ1-5; the D gene is possibly TRBD1 (5 bases). V was clipped by 6 bases and J by 0 bases, with 12 bases between them. This CDR3 contains 14 residues. Per the germline V gene, CDR1 is SQVTM and CDR2 is ANQGSEA. The CDR3 DNA is TGCAGCGTGAGGCAGGGATATAGCAATCAGCCCCAGCATTTT. Its translation is CSVRQGYSNQPQHF.

The chain employs TRBV30 and TRBJ1-2; D is ambiguous. Germline values: CDR1 GTSNPN, CDR2 SVGIG (reference sequence). V lost 4 bases to trimming and J lost 5 bases, with 11 bases between them. The CDR3 covers 12 residues. The CDR3 spells CAWTAGKYGYTF. CDR3 bases: TGTGCCTGGACGGCGGGGAAATATGGCTACACCTTC.

This clone was detected only a few times. This chain uses TRBV7-2 with TRBJ2-1, with D unresolved. Trimming removed 5 bases from V and 7 bases from J, with 15 bases in between. The CDR3 runs 14 residues. CDR1 and CDR2 from the germline V gene are SGHTA and FQGNSA. CDR3 coding DNA: TGTGCCAGCAGCCGTAACCCGGGTTTGAATGAGCAGTTCTTC. Protein product: CASSRNPGLNEQFF.

This rearrangement joins TRBV7-9 to TRBJ2-3, with a possible D match to TRBD2 (6 bases). Trimming took off 1 base at V and 0 bases at J, with 11 bases between the two ends. The CDR3 consists of 16 residues. Germline V gene lookup returns CDR1 SEHNR and CDR2 FQNEAQ (reference sequence). CDR3 amino acids: CASSLELARSTDTQYF. DNA for the CDR3: TGTGCCAGCAGCTTAGAACTAGCCCGGAGCACAGATACGCAGTATTTT. Full variable domain (outside the CDR3, taken from reference TRBV7-9 and TRBJ2-3): DTGVSQNPRHKITKRGQNVTFRCDPISEHNRLYWYRQTLGQGPEFLTYFQNEAQLEKSRLLSDRFSAERPKGSFSTLEIQRTEQGDSAMYLCASSLELARSTDTQYFGPGTRLTVL.

CDR3 region: CASSWDRVTYEQYF. In DNA, the CDR3 is TGTGCCAGCAGTTGGGACAGGGTGACCTACGAGCAGTACTTC. The rearrangement links TRBV11-3 to TRBJ2-7, with TRBD1 matching 9 bases. The V and J ends lost 6 bases and 2 bases, in that order; junction bases with no gene match: 5. CDR3 size: 14 residues. CDR1 and CDR2 (germline): SGHNT, YENEEA. The complete variable domain, with remaining parts taken from reference TRBV11-3 and TRBJ2-7, reads EAGVVQSPRYKIIEKKQPVAFWCNPISGHNTLYWYLQNLGQGPELLIRYENEEAVDDSQLPKDRFSAERLKGVDSTLKIQPAELGDSAVYLCASSWDRVTYEQYFGPGTRLTVT.

The rearrangement links TRBV28 to TRBJ2-1; the D gene is possibly TRBD2 (6 bases). Trimming cost V 1 base and J 5 bases, with 12 bases left between them. The CDR3 has 15 residues. Germline lookup yields CDR1 MDHEN and CDR2 SYDVKM. The CDR3 protein is CASSLSEGGNNEQFF. CDR3 DNA sequence: TGTGCCAGCAGTTTATCGGAGGGAGGAAACAATGAGCAGTTCTTC. The variable domain in full, completed from reference TRBV28 and TRBJ2-1, reads DVKVTQSSRYLVKRTGEKVFLECVQDMDHENMFWYRQDPGLGLRLIYFSYDVKMKEKGDIPEGYSVSREKKERFSLILESASTNQTSMYLCASSLSEGGNNEQFFGPGTRLTVL.

This clone was detected only once. The germline gene is not matched at one end of the junction; a read error may be the cause. The CDR3 loop reads CASSLAETEQETQHF. CDR3 nucleotide sequence: TGTGCCAGCAGCTTAGCGGAAACAGAACAAGAGACCCAGCACTTC. The J gene is TRBJ2-5, the V gene TRBV7-8, with D unresolved. From germline, CDR1 is SGHVS and CDR2 FQNEAQ. This CDR3 is 15 amino acids long.